The sequence of this TCR beta chain was determined in a study of T cell repertoires in cytomegalovirus infection (dated by TCRdb to about 2019). Notes on the research overall: Donor HLA type was relevant to the analysis, because carriage of CMV infection together with the matching HLA type was indicated by public TCR beta signatures. Overall study results and their limits: In both this cohort and an independent cohort of several hundred donors, the cumulative frequency of public TCR beta family members distinguished carriers of CMV infection plus the relevant HLA type. The ex vivo response was dominated by HLA-C-restricted CMV-specific TCR beta clonotypes, and the single most frequent clonotype in two of eight donors was supplied by these HLA-C-restricted clonotypes.

Trimming removed 4 bases from V and 3 bases from J, leaving 12 bases between the germline ends. Based on the germline V gene, the CDR1 and CDR2 sequences are MGHRA and YSYEKL. The CDR3 measures 14 amino acids from cysteine to phenylalanine. Only the CDR3 DNA is retained, 42 bases long and in frame from the first base. The data were produced on an Illumina HiSeq 1500. Starting from the raw public reads, TCRdb applied fastp trimming at Q25, assembled clones with MiXCR and retained in-frame beta chains. Records with the same CDR3 protein are collapsed into one entry carrying the most frequent genes and DNA. Across this sample there are roughly 500,000 distinct CDR3 sequences, with 15% to 20% seen only once. The top ten clones comprise 20% to 30% of the sample. As to this clonotype: This clone's antigen is unknown. The input lacks base qualities; no much larger clone sits a single base away.

The chain couples TRBV4-1 to TRBJ2-5; the D gene lacks a confident call. The sequence derives from a human donor in good health (CMV status not recorded). Some clones in this sample may be carry-over from other donors' samples. What was sequenced was CD8+ T cells from PBMCs. This receptor has the CDR3 CASSPLSLEETQYF. The DNA sequence is TGCGCCAGCAGCCCCTTGAGCCTCGAAGAGACCCAGTACTTC.